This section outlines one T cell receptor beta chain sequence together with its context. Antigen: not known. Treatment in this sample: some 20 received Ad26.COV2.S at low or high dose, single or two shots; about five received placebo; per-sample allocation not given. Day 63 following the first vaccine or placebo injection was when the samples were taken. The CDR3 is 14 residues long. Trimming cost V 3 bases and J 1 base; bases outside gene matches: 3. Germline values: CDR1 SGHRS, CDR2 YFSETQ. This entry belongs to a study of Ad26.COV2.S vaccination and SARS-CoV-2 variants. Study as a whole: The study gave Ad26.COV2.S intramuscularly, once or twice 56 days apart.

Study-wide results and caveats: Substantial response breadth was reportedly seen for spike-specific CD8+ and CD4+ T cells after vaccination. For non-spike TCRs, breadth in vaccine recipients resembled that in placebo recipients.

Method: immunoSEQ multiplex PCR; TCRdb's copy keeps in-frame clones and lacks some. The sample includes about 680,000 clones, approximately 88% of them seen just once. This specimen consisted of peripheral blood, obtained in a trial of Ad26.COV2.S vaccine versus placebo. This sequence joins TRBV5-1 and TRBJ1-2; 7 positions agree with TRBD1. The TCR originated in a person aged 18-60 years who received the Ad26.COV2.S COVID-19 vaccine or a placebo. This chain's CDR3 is CASSSGTDNYGYTF. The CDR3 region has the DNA TGCGCCAGCAGCTCGGGGACAGATAACTATGGCTACACCTTC.